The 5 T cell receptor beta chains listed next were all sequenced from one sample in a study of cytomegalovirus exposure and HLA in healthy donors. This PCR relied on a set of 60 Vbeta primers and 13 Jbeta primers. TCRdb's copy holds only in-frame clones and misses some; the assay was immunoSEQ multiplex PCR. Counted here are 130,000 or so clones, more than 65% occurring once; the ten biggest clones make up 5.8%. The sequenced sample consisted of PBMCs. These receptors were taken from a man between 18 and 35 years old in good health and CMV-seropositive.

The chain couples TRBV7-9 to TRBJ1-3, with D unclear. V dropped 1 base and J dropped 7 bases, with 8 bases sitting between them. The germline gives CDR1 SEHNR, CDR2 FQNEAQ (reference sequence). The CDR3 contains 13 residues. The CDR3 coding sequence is TGTGCCAGCAGCTTAGATGCGGTGAACACCATATATTTT. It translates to CASSLDAVNTIYF.

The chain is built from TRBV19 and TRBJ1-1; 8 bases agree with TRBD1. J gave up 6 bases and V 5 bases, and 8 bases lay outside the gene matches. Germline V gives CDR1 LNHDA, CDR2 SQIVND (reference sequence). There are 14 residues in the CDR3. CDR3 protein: CASSEGQGLAEAFF. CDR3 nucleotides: TGTGCCAGTAGTGAAGGACAGGGTTTGGCTGAAGCTTTCTTT.

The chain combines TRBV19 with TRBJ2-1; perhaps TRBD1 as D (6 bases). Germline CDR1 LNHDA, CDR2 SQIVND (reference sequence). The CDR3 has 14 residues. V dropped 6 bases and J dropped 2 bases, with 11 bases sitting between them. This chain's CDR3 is CASRGAVAYNEQFF. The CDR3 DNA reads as TGTGCCAGTAGGGGGGCGGTAGCCTACAATGAGCAGTTCTTC.

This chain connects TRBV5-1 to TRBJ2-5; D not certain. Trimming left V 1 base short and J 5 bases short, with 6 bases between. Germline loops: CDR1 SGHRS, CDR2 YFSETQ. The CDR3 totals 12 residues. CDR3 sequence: CASSLNSETQYF. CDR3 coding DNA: TGCGCCAGCAGCTTGAATAGTGAGACCCAGTACTTC.

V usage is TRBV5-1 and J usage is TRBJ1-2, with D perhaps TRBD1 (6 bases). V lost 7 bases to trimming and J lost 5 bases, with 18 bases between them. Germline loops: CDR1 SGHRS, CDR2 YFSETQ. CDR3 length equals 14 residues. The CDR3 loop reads CASGSPGVEYGYTF. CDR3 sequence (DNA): TGCGCCAGCGGTTCACCAGGGGTGGAGTATGGCTACACCTTC. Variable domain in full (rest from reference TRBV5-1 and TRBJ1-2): KAGVTQTPRYLIKTRGQQVTLSCSPISGHRSVSWYQQTPGQGLQFLFEYFSETQRNKGNFPGRFSGRQFSNSRSEMNVSTLELGDSALYLCASGSPGVEYGYTFGSGTRLTVV.